These 10 T cell receptor beta chains were all obtained from the same sample, sequenced in a study of blood T cell repertoires in COVID-19. TCRdb keeps only in-frame clones here, not all; method: immunoSEQ multiplex PCR. The table has 150,000 to 200,000 clones, roughly nine tenths seen once. Material for sequencing was peripheral blood. The receptors shown here come from a man aged 55-75 years with acute or convalescent COVID-19.

This chain links TRBV7-2 with TRBJ1-2; 8 nucleotides line up with TRBD1. The germline V gene has CDR1 SGHTA and CDR2 FQGNSA. The ends lost 2 bases at V and 4 bases at J; junction bases unmatched: 6. This CDR3 contains 15 residues. CDR3 nucleotides: TGTGCCAGCAGCTTAAGGGACAGGCCTCTCTATGGCTACACCTTC. Translated: CASSLRDRPLYGYTF. Complete variable domain (other parts from reference TRBV7-2 and TRBJ1-2): GAGVSQSPSNKVTEKGKDVELRCDPISGHTALYWYRQSLGQGLEFLIYFQGNSAPDKSGLPSDRFSAERTGGSVSTLTIQRTQQEDSAVYLCASSLRDRPLYGYTFGSGTRLTVV.

This chain connects TRBV5-4 to TRBJ2-3; TRBD1 might be the D (5 bases). From germline, CDR1 is SGHNT and CDR2 YYREEE (reference sequence). The CDR3 has 13 amino acids. V was trimmed by 3 bases and J by 4 bases, leaving 9 bases between them. The CDR3 DNA reads as TGTGCCAGCAGCTGGGGCCTGGCAGATACGCAGTATTTT. It codes for CASSWGLADTQYF.

This chain links TRBV30 with TRBJ2-7; TRBD2 matches at 8 bases. Trimming cost V 4 bases and J 7 bases; bases outside gene matches: 6. The germline V gene encodes CDR1 GTSNPN and CDR2 SVGIG (reference sequence). The CDR3 runs 12 residues. CDR3 sequence (DNA): TGTGCCTGGAAGGCGGGAGGAGGGGAGCAGTACTTC. Translating gives CAWKAGGGEQYF.

The chain joins TRBV27 to TRBJ2-7, with 9 bases that match TRBD2. Germline V gene sequence: CDR1 MNHEY, CDR2 SMNVEV (reference sequence). The CDR3 totals 14 residues. Germline trimming cut 6 bases from V and 4 bases from J; bases unmatched to any gene: 7. The CDR3 nucleotides are TGTGCCAGCAGGACCGGGACTAGCTCTTACGAGCAGTACTTC. It is translated as CASRTGTSSYEQYF.

The chain links TRBV27 to TRBJ2-1; D is perhaps TRBD2 (5 bases). The CDR3 has 16 amino acids. V was trimmed by 2 bases and J by 2 bases, leaving 13 bases between them. The germline gives CDR1 MNHEY, CDR2 SMNVEV (reference sequence). The DNA of the CDR3 is TGTGCCAGCAGTTTAAGGCTAACTAGTACCTACAATGAGCAGTTCTTC. It codes for CASSLRLTSTYNEQFF.

The chain carries TRBV3-1 (or the pseudogene TRBV3-2) and TRBJ2-1; 10 bases map to TRBD2. V lost 0 bases to trimming and J lost 0 bases; unmatched junction nucleotides: 8. The CDR3 runs 19 residues. Germline loops: CDR1 LGHDT, CDR2 YNNKEL (reference sequence). CDR3 nucleotides: TGTGCCAGCAGCCAAGAGGGGCTAGCGGGGGTTAGCTCCTACAATGAGCAGTTCTTC. It specifies CASSQEGLAGVSSYNEQFF.

This sequence joins TRBV2 and TRBJ1-2; 10 nucleotides agree with TRBD1. The CDR3 contains 13 residues. V gave up 6 bases and J gave up 6 bases; unmatched junction bases: 4. Germline lookup yields CDR1 SNHLY and CDR2 FYNNEI. CDR3 sequence reads: CASRGTGVHGYTF. In nucleotides, the CDR3 is TGTGCCAGCAGGGGGACAGGGGTGCATGGCTACACCTTC.

The chain uses TRBV14 and TRBJ2-7, with 7 nucleotides matching TRBD1. The CDR3 consists of 16 residues. Trimming cost V 4 bases and J 2 bases; bases outside gene matches: 11. Germline lookup yields CDR1 SGHDN and CDR2 FVKESK. The DNA of the CDR3 is TGTGCCAGCAGCCTTCCTGACAGGGTCCTTGCCTACGAGCAGTACTTC. As protein: CASSLPDRVLAYEQYF.

The V and J genes are TRBV10-3 and TRBJ1-2; the D gene is possibly TRBD1 (5 bases). The CDR3 sequence is 14 residues long. The V gene lost 1 base and the J gene lost 4 bases, with 10 bases spanning the gap. Germline-derived CDR1 and CDR2 are ENHRY and SYGVKD. The CDR3 region has the DNA TGTGCCATCAGTGAGTTTAGGGGAGGCTATGGCTACACCTTC. It yields the protein CAISEFRGGYGYTF.

The chain is built from TRBV3-1 (or the pseudogene TRBV3-2) and TRBJ2-7; TRBD1 matches 9 bases. This CDR3 comprises 14 residues. CDR1 is LGHDT and CDR2 is YNNKEL in the germline V gene (reference sequence). Trimming took 2 bases from V and 6 from J; bases not matched to a gene: 5. The DNA for the CDR3 is TGTGCCAGCAGCCAACTGAACAGGGGGCTCGAGCAGTACTTC. Translating it yields CASSQLNRGLEQYF.